This note documents a single T cell receptor beta chain sequence. Looked up from germline, CDR1 is SGHTA and CDR2 is FQGNSA. J gave up 4 bases and V 3 bases, and 5 bases lay outside the gene matches. The CDR3 is 16 amino acids. This sample is part of a study of radiotherapy plus CTLA-4 blockade in lung cancer. TCRdb's table, derived via immunoSEQ multiplex PCR, lists solely in-frame clones and lacks some. The sample carries over 30,000 clones, 75% to 80% recorded once. The source material was peripheral blood, sampled from a patient treated with radiotherapy plus ipilimumab. The gene calls are TRBV7-2 and TRBJ2-2, with 10 nucleotides matching TRBD2. This sequence was found in a human donor with non-small cell lung cancer that progressed on radiotherapy plus ipilimumab. CDR3 loop: CASSLVPSGGTGELFF. The CDR3 DNA reads TGTGCCAGCAGCTTGGTTCCTAGCGGGGGCACCGGGGAGCTGTTTTTT.